The next 27 T cell receptor beta chains were all read from a single sample in a study of T cell responses to AZD1222 COVID-19 vaccine. Here immunoSEQ multiplex PCR was the method, and the copy in TCRdb shows in-frame clones only, minus some. Of some 150,000 clones listed, 90% to 95% were seen once; the top ten hold around 3%. This material consisted of peripheral blood, taken on day 0 of AZD1222 vaccination. Every receptor here comes from an adult in good health.

The rearrangement joins TRBV30 to TRBJ1-1; 9 bases map to TRBD1. The CDR3 runs to 13 residues. Germline V gives CDR1 GTSNPN, CDR2 SVGIG (reference sequence). Germline trimming cut 4 bases from V and 1 base from J; bases unmatched to any gene: 1. The CDR3 here is CAWTGQGNTEAFF. In DNA form, the CDR3 reads TGTGCCTGGACGGGACAGGGGAACACTGAAGCTTTCTTT. Full variable domain (missing parts from reference TRBV30 and TRBJ1-1): SQTIHQWPATLVQPVGSPLSLECTVEGTSNPNLYWYRQAAGRGLQLLFYSVGIGQISSEVPQNLSASRPQDRQFILSSKKLLLSDSGFYLCAWTGQGNTEAFFGQGTRLTVV.

This chain links TRBV12-5 with TRBJ2-3, with a weak D call TRBD1 (5 bases). Germline values: CDR1 LGHNT, CDR2 FRNRAP. The CDR3 spans 17 residues. Between the trimmed V and J ends, which lost 0 bases and 0 bases, there was a span of 13 bases. In DNA, the CDR3 is TGTGCTAGTGGTTTGGTATCAGCAGGGCCCAGCACAGATACGCAGTATTTT. Translation gives CASGLVSAGPSTDTQYF.

The genes are TRBV19 and TRBJ2-7, with TRBD1 identical over 7 bases. The CDR3 is made up of 15 amino acids. Germline V gene data show CDR1 as LNHDA and CDR2 as SQIVND (reference sequence). With V trimmed by 3 bases and J by 2 bases, 7 bases remained unmatched. The CDR3 nucleotides are TGTGCCAGTAGTATCTCGACAGGGACCACCTACGAGCAGTACTTC. Residues: CASSISTGTTYEQYF.

The V call is TRBV30, the J call TRBJ2-3, with 13 bases that match TRBD2. CDR1 is GTSNPN, CDR2 SVGIG, per germline (reference sequence). The V segment lost 0 bases and the J segment 5 bases; nucleotides outside the gene matches: 11. The CDR3 runs 18 residues. Here the CDR3 DNA reads TGTGCCTGGAGTGTAGTCTTACTAGCGGGAGGGCGTGGAGATACGCAGTATTTT. This encodes CAWSVVLLAGGRGDTQYF.

For the CDR3, the DNA is TGCGCCAGCAGTGAGGGGACACCCAACGAGCAGTACTTC. This codes for CASSEGTPNEQYF. The chain is built from TRBV10-2 and TRBJ2-7; a possible D gene is TRBD1 (6 bases). The CDR3 is made up of 13 amino acids. V shed 2 bases and J shed 5 bases, with 10 bases lying between them. Germline V gives CDR1 WSHSY, CDR2 SAAADI.

The rearrangement links TRBV6-5 to TRBJ2-2; D may correspond to TRBD1 or TRBD2 (5 bases each). Germline V lookup: CDR1 MNHEY, CDR2 SVGAGI. CDR3 size: 15 residues. With 5 bases removed from V and 3 bases from J, the gap between germline ends came to 13 bases. CDR3 region: CASSLLGPDTGELFF. The CDR3 coding sequence is TGTGCCAGCAGTCTTCTGGGACCGGACACCGGGGAGCTGTTTTTT.

The chain has TRBV29-1 and TRBJ1-2; 8 nucleotides match TRBD1. The CDR3 contains 12 residues. V lost 5 bases and J lost 5; bases outside the gene matches: 4. CDR1 is SQVTM and CDR2 is ANQGSEA in the germline V gene. The CDR3 loop reads CSVTGQDYGYTF. The CDR3 nucleotides are TGCAGCGTTACGGGACAGGATTATGGCTACACCTTC. Variable domain in full (rest from reference TRBV29-1 and TRBJ1-2): SAVISQKPSRDICQRGTSLTIQCQVDSQVTMMFWYRQQPGQSLTLIATANQGSEATYESGFVIDKFPISRPNLTFSTLTVSNMSPEDSSIYLCSVTGQDYGYTFGSGTRLTVV.

J is TRBJ2-7 and V is TRBV6-2 or TRBV6-3; 10 bases map to TRBD1. The V gene end was trimmed by 4 bases and the J gene end by 0 bases; junction bases not matched to a gene: 9. Looked up from germline, CDR1 is MNHEY and CDR2 is SVGEGT. The CDR3 runs 17 residues. Here the CDR3 DNA reads TGTGCCAGCAGTTCCCCCGGGACAGGGGCTTCCTCCTACGAGCAGTACTTC. This codes for CASSSPGTGASSYEQYF.

This chain uses TRBV30 with TRBJ1-2; unclear D gene. The germline CDR1 and CDR2 sequences are GTSNPN and SVGIG (reference sequence). This CDR3 spans 12 amino acids. With 3 bases removed from V and 8 bases from J, the gap between germline ends came to 13 bases. Here the CDR3 reads CAWRSFGGGYTF. The CDR3 region has the DNA TGTGCCTGGAGGTCCTTCGGAGGAGGCTACACCTTC.

This clone was detected once. This chain uses TRBV4-1 with TRBJ2-5, with unresolved D. This CDR3 spans 13 amino acids. CDR1 is MGHRA and CDR2 is YSYEKL in the germline V gene. The germline V and J ends were trimmed by 2 bases and 3 bases, with 7 bases remaining between them. CDR3 sequence reads: CASSQNRKETQYF. The CDR3 DNA follows: TGCGCCAGCAGCCAAAACAGAAAAGAGACCCAGTACTTC.

The V and J genes are TRBV10-3 and TRBJ1-6, with 7 bases lining up with TRBD1. CDR1 is ENHRY, CDR2 SYGVKD, per germline. Trimming cost V 0 bases and J 7 bases; bases outside gene matches: 9. The CDR3 contains 17 residues. In DNA form, the CDR3 reads TGTGCCATCAGTGAGTCGGGTATTGGACAGGCAAATTCACCCCTCCACTTT. Translating gives CAISESGIGQANSPLHF.

The chain is built from TRBV27 and TRBJ2-1; TRBD2 matches at 9 bases. Trimming at V came to 4 bases and at J to 7 bases, leaving 14 bases not matched to a gene. The length of the CDR3 is 17 residues. CDR1 MNHEY and CDR2 SMNVEV come from the germline V gene (reference sequence). In DNA, the CDR3 is TGTGCCAGCAGTTCTTCCCTCGGGGCGGGAGGGGGGAATGAGCAGTTCTTC. Residues: CASSSSLGAGGGNEQFF.

This rearrangement joins TRBV9 to TRBJ2-7; D remains ambiguous. The CDR3 length is 14 residues. Germline-derived CDR1 and CDR2 are SGDLS and YYNGEE. Trimming cost V 0 bases and J 6 bases, with 13 bases left between them. The CDR3: CASSVGDIQLEQYF. The CDR3 nucleotides read TGTGCCAGCAGCGTAGGGGATATACAACTCGAGCAGTACTTC. Together with reference TRBV9 and TRBJ2-7, the CDR3 gives the full variable domain: DSGVTQTPKHLITATGQRVTLRCSPRSGDLSVYWYQQSLDQGLQFLIQYYNGEERAKGNILERFSAQQFPDLHSELNLSSLELGDSALYFCASSVGDIQLEQYFGPGTRLTVT.

DNA for the CDR3: TGTGCCAGCAGTCATGAAGCGGGATCCGGGGAGCTGTTTTTT. Translation: CASSHEAGSGELFF. This sequence joins TRBV6-5 and TRBJ2-2; 7 bases map to TRBD2. The CDR3 covers 14 residues. The V gene end was trimmed by 5 bases and the J gene end by 6 bases; junction bases not matched to a gene: 6. In germline, CDR1 is MNHEY, CDR2 SVGAGI.

J is TRBJ1-1 and V is TRBV4-2; 11 bases are a match to TRBD1. The CDR3 has 14 amino acids. Losses at the gene ends were 3 bases for V and 9 bases for J; bases not matched to a gene: 6. Looked up from germline, CDR1 is LGHNA and CDR2 is YNFKEQ. The CDR3 loop reads CASSHWTGGAQAFF. As DNA, the CDR3 is TGTGCCAGCAGCCATTGGACAGGGGGCGCACAAGCTTTCTTT.

A note on this clone: Other nucleotide sequences from this sample produce the same CDR3. This rearrangement joins TRBV9 to TRBJ2-2; 7 bases match TRBD2. The CDR3 is made up of 17 amino acids. V lost 0 bases to trimming and J lost 0 bases; unmatched junction nucleotides: 5. Germline loops: CDR1 SGDLS, CDR2 YYNGEE. The CDR3 is CASSVAGLAANTGELFF. In DNA, the CDR3 is TGTGCCAGCAGCGTAGCGGGTCTAGCGGCGAACACCGGGGAGCTGTTTTTT.

The chain uses TRBV21-1 and TRBJ1-6; the D call TRBD1 from the table was never checked on the DNA. TRBV21-1 is a pseudogene. The CDR3 runs 14 residues. In nucleotides, the CDR3 is TGTGCCAGCATCGACAGGGGGCGTAGTTCACCCCTCCACTTT. Amino acids: CASIDRGRSSPLHF.

The chain uses TRBV2 and TRBJ1-2; 8 nucleotides align to TRBD1. The CDR3 covers 14 residues. J was trimmed by 5 bases and V by 4 bases; bases with no gene match: 6. Germline assignment: CDR1 SNHLY and CDR2 FYNNEI. As DNA, the CDR3 is TGTGCCAGCAGTGTGGGGCAGGGGGCGTATGGCTACACCTTC. Translated: CASSVGQGAYGYTF. Supplemented by reference TRBV2 and TRBJ1-2, the full variable domain reads EPEVTQTPSHQVTQMGQEVILRCVPISNHLYFYWYRQILGQKVEFLVSFYNNEISEKSEIFDDQFSVERPDGSNFTLKIRSTKLEDSAMYFCASSVGQGAYGYTFGSGTRLTVV.

The chain links TRBV5-1 to TRBJ1-1; 7 nucleotides align to TRBD1. Germline V gene lookup returns CDR1 SGHRS and CDR2 YFSETQ. V trimming: 0 bases; J trimming: 1 base; junction bases outside the gene matches: 0. The CDR3 is made up of 14 amino acids. CDR3 DNA: TGCGCCAGCAGCTTGGGGGACAGGAACACTGAAGCTTTCTTT. This sequence encodes CASSLGDRNTEAFF.

The DNA of the CDR3 is TGCGCCAGCAGCTTGGGACCGGACAGGGTTAATGAGCAGTTCTTC. It encodes CASSLGPDRVNEQFF. The chain combines TRBV5-1 with TRBJ2-1; 8 bases line up with TRBD1. The CDR3 extends over 15 amino acids. Germline loops: CDR1 SGHRS, CDR2 YFSETQ. Losses at the gene ends were 0 bases for V and 7 bases for J; bases not matched to a gene: 6.

The chain combines TRBV20-1 with TRBJ2-1; D is ambiguous. The germline V gene encodes CDR1 DFQATT and CDR2 SNEGSKA (reference sequence). V dropped 5 bases and J dropped 6 bases, with 8 bases sitting between them. The CDR3 is 11 amino acids. The chain's CDR3 is CSALLFNEQFF. CDR3 nucleotide sequence: TGCAGTGCTCTTCTTTTCAATGAGCAGTTCTTC.

The rearrangement joins TRBV11-3 to TRBJ2-5; 14 nucleotides line up with TRBD2. Germline lookup yields CDR1 SGHNT and CDR2 YENEEA. The CDR3 extends over 17 amino acids. Losses at the gene ends were 4 bases for V and 4 bases for J; bases not matched to a gene: 8. The DNA for the CDR3 is TGTGCCAGCAGCTCGGGGACTAGCGGGAGTGTGGGAGAGACCCAGTACTTC. Translation gives CASSSGTSGSVGETQYF.

The chain carries TRBV14 and TRBJ1-2; D is uncertain. Trimming removed 2 bases from V and 2 bases from J, with 6 bases in between. This CDR3 is 13 amino acids long. From germline, CDR1 is SGHDN and CDR2 FVKESK. CDR3 sequence (DNA): TGTGCCAGCAGCCAAAGGGTGAACTATGGCTACACCTTC. Translation gives CASSQRVNYGYTF.

The rearrangement links TRBV3-1 (or the pseudogene TRBV3-2) to TRBJ1-1, with D tentatively TRBD1 (6 bases). CDR1 is LGHDT and CDR2 is YNNKEL in the germline V gene (reference sequence). The CDR3 sequence is 13 residues long. Trimming left V 5 bases short and J 1 base short, with 8 bases between. The CDR3 nucleotides read TGTGCCAGCAGCGAGACAGGGAACACTGAAGCTTTCTTT. Amino acids: CASSETGNTEAFF.

This sequence joins TRBV2 and TRBJ2-3, with 7 nucleotides matching TRBD1. Germline lookup yields CDR1 SNHLY and CDR2 FYNNEI. The V segment lost 6 bases and the J segment 2 bases; nucleotides outside the gene matches: 5. The CDR3 covers 14 residues. The CDR3 sequence is CASRQGFLTDTQYF. In DNA form, the CDR3 reads TGTGCCAGCAGACAGGGGTTCCTCACAGATACGCAGTATTTT.

This clone appeared once. The V and J genes are TRBV6-5 and TRBJ1-2, with TRBD1 matching over 7 bases. CDR3 length: 13 amino acids. The germline V gene encodes CDR1 MNHEY and CDR2 SVGAGI. Losses at the gene ends were 7 bases for V and 7 bases for J; bases not matched to a gene: 9. The CDR3 protein is CASTYDRDGGYTF. The CDR3 coding sequence is TGTGCCAGCACCTACGACAGGGATGGTGGCTACACCTTC.

The gene calls are TRBV10-3 and TRBJ2-2; 9 bases map to TRBD2. The CDR3 is 21 amino acids. V lost 0 bases and J lost 0; bases outside the gene matches: 14. The germline V gene encodes CDR1 ENHRY and CDR2 SYGVKD. For the CDR3, the DNA is TGTGCCATCAGTGAGTCGAAGGCGGGAGGGCCGGTCAATGCGAACACCGGGGAGCTGTTTTTT. Protein sequence: CAISESKAGGPVNANTGELFF.